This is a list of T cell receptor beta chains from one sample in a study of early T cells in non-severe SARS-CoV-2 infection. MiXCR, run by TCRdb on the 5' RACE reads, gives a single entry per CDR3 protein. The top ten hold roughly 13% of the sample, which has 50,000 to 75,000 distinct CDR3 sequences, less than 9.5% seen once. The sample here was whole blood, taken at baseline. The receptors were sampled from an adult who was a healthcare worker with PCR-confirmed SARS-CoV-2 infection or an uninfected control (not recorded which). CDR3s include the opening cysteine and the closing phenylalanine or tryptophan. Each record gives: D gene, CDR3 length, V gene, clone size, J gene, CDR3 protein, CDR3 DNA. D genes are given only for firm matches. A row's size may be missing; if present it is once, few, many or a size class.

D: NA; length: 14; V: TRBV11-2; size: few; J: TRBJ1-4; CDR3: CASSLMGSNEKLFF; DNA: TGTGCCAGCAGCTTAATGGGATCTAATGAAAAACTGTTTTTT
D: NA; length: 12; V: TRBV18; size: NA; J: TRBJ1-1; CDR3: CASSPPGRQAFF; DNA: TGTGCCAGCTCACCACCGGGGAGACAGGCTTTCTTT
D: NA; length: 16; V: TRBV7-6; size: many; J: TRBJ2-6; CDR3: CASSERTDSGANVLTF; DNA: TGTGCCAGCAGCGAAAGGACGGACTCTGGGGCCAACGTCCTGACTTTC
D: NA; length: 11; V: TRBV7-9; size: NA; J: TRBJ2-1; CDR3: CAGSLNRDILF; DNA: TGTGCCGGCAGCTTAAATCGGGATATACTCTTC
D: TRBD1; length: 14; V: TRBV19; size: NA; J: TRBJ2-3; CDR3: CASSMGQGYDTQYF; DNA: TGTGCCAGTAGTATGGGACAGGGATACGATACGCAGTATTTT
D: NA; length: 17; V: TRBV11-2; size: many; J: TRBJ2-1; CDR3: CASSTQKAVDSYNEQFF; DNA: TGTGCCAGCAGCACCCAGAAAGCGGTGGACAGTTACAATGAGCAGTTCTTC
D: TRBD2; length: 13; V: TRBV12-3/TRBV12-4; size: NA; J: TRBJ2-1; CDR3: CASTPQFGEGQFF; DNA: TGTGCCAGCACTCCCCAATTCGGGGAGGGGCAGTTCTTC
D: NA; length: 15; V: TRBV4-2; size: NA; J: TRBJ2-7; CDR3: CASSQSQADAYEQYF; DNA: TGTGCCAGCAGCCAATCCCAGGCAGACGCCTACGAGCAGTACTTC
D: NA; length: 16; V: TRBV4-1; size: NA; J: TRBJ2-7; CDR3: CASSPTRGRDLYEQYF; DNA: TGCGCCAGCAGCCCCACAAGGGGGCGGGACCTTTACGAGCAGTACTTC
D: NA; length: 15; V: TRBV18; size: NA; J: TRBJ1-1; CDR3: CASSRSGQVNTEAFF; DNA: TGTGCCAGCTCACGGTCAGGGCAGGTGAACACTGAAGCTTTCTTT
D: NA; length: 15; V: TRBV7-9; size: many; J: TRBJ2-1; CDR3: CASSSSGHYDNEQFF; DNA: TGTGCCAGCAGCTCGTCGGGACACTACGACAATGAGCAGTTCTTC
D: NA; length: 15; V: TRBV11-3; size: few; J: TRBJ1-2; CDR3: CASSLQLRANYGYTF; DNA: TGTGCCAGCAGCCTACAACTGAGAGCTAACTATGGCTACACCTTC
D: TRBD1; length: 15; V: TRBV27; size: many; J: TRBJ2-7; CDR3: CASSSRDRGLYEQYF; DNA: TGTGCCAGCTCTTCCCGGGACAGGGGGCTTTACGAGCAGTACTTC
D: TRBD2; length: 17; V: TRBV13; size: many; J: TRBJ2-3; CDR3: CASSFAGLAAETDTQYF; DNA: TGTGCCAGCAGCTTCGCGGGACTAGCGGCAGAGACAGATACGCAGTATTTT
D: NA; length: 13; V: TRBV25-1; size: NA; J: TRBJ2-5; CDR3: CASSEFGRETQYF; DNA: TGTGCCAGCAGTGAATTTGGCAGAGAGACCCAGTACTTC
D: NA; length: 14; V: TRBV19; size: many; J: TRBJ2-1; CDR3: CASSIGTAYNEQFF; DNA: TGTGCCAGTAGTATAGGGACCGCCTACAATGAGCAGTTCTTC
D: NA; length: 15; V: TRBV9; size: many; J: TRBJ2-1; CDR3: CASSVESSSYNEQFF; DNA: TGTGCCAGCAGCGTAGAATCGAGCTCCTACAATGAGCAGTTCTTC
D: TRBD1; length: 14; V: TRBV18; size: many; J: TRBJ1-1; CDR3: CASSPQGGGTEAFF; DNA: TGTGCCAGCTCACCGCAGGGGGGAGGCACTGAAGCTTTCTTT
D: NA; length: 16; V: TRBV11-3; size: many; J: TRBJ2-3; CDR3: CASSPGWGKGTDTQYF; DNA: TGTGCCAGCAGCCCTGGGTGGGGGAAAGGCACAGATACGCAGTATTTT
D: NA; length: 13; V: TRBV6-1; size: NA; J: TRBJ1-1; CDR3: CASSERDLRRAFF; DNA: TGTGCCAGCAGTGAAAGGGACCTCCGAAGGGCTTTCTTT
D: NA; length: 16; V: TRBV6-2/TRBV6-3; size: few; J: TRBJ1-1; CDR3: CASSYSSNSLNTEAFF; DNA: TGTGCCAGCAGTTACTCTTCGAACAGTTTAAACACTGAAGCTTTCTTT
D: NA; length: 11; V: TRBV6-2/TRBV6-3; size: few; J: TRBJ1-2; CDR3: CASSYVYGYTF; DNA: TGTGCCAGCAGTTACGTCTATGGCTACACCTTC
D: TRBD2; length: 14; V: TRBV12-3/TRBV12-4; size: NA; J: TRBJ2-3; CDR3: CASSFSGTTDTQYF; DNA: TGTGCCAGCAGTTTTAGCGGGACAACAGATACGCAGTATTTT
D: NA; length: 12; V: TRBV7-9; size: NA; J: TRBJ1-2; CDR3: CASSLGGRQYTF; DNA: TGTGCCAGCAGCTTAGGAGGGAGGCAGTACACCTTC
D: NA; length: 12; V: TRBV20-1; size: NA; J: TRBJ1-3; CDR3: CSASSEENTIYF; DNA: TGCAGTGCTAGTAGTGAGGAAAACACCATATATTTT
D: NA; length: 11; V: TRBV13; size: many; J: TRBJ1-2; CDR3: CASSLYPGYTF; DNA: TGTGCCAGCAGCCTATACCCCGGCTACACCTTC
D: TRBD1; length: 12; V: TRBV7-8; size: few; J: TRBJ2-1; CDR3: CASSSRQGEQFF; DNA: TGTGCCAGCAGCTCGCGACAGGGGGAGCAGTTCTTC
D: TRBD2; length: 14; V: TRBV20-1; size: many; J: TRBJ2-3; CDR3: CSARTGTTADTQYF; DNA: TGCAGTGCTAGGACCGGGACTACCGCAGATACGCAGTATTTT
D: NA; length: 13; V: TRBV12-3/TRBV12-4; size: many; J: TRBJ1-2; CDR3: CASSLLTGGGYTF; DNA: TGTGCCAGCAGTTTACTGACAGGCGGGGGCTACACCTTC
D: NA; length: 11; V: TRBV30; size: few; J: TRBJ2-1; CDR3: CAWTTYNEQFF; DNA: TGTGCCTGGACTACCTACAATGAGCAGTTCTTC
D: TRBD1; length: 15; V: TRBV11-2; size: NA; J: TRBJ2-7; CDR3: CASSAMDRLTYEQYF; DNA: TGTGCCAGCAGCGCAATGGACAGGCTGACCTACGAGCAGTACTTC
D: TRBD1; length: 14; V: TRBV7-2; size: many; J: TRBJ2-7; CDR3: CASSPRQGLGEQYF; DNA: TGTGCCAGCAGCCCCAGACAGGGGCTCGGCGAGCAGTACTTC
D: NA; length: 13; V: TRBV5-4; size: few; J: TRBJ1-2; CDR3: CASSLASPYGYTF; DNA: TGTGCCAGCAGCTTGGCCAGCCCATATGGCTACACCTTC
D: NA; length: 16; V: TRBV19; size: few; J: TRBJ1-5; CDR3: CASTPGRWGGNQPQHF; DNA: TGTGCCAGTACCCCCGGGCGGTGGGGTGGCAATCAGCCCCAGCATTTT
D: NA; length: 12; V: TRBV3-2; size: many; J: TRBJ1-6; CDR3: CASSQEIRDLHF; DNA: TGTGCCAGCAGCCAAGAAATACGTGACCTCCACTTT
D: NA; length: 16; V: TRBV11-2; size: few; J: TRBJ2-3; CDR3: CASSLTGSSSTDTQYF; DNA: TGTGCCAGCAGCCTAACGGGTTCCTCTAGCACAGATACGCAGTATTTT
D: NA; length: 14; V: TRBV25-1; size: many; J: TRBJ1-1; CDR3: CASSDGILNTEAFF; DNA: TGTGCCAGCAGTGATGGAATCTTGAACACTGAAGCTTTCTTT
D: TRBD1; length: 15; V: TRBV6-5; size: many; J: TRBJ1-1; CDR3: CASSYSRGGNTEAFF; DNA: TGTGCCAGCAGTTACTCCAGGGGGGGGAACACTGAAGCTTTCTTT
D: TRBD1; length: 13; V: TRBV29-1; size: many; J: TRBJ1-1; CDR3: CSAFGTVNTEAFF; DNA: TGCAGCGCGTTTGGGACAGTTAACACTGAAGCTTTCTTT
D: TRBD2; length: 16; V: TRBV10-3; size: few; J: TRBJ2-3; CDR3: CAIRGTTSGHTDTQYF; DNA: TGTGCCATCAGAGGTACGACTAGCGGTCACACAGATACGCAGTATTTT
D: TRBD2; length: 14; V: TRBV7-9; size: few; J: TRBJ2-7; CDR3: CASSQTSGFYEQYF; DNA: TGTGCCAGCAGCCAAACTAGCGGGTTTTACGAGCAGTACTTC
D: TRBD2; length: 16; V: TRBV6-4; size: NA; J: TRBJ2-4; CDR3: CASSDTSGRFKNIQYF; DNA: TGTGCCAGCAGTGACACTAGCGGGAGGTTCAAAAACATTCAGTACTTC
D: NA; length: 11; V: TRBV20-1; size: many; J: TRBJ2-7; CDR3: CSARLGYEQYF; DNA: TGCAGTGCCAGACTTGGTTACGAGCAGTACTTC
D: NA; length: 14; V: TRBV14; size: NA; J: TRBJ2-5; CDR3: CASSPGLRQETQYF; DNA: TGTGCCAGCAGCCCAGGACTGAGACAAGAGACCCAGTACTTC
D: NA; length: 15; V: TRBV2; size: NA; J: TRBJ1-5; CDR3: CASSEGLTPGQPQHF; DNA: TGTGCCAGCAGTGAGGGACTGACTCCGGGGCAGCCCCAGCATTTT
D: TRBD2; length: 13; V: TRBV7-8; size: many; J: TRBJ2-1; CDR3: CASSFGTSTEQFF; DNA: TGTGCCAGCAGCTTTGGGACTAGCACTGAGCAGTTCTTC
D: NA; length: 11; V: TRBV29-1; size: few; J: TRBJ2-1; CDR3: CSADRYNEQFF; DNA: TGCAGCGCGGACAGATACAATGAGCAGTTCTTC
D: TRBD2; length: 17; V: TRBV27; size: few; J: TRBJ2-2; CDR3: CASTDLAGDLRRGELFF; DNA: TGTGCCAGCACCGACCTAGCGGGGGACCTTCGGCGCGGGGAGCTGTTTTTT
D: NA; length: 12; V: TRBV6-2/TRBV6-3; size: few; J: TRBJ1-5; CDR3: CASSYREQPQHF; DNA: TGTGCCAGCAGTTACAGGGAGCAGCCCCAGCATTTT
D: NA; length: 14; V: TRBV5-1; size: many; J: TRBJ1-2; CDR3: CASSLDRASYGYTF; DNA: TGCGCCAGCAGCTTGGACAGGGCGAGCTATGGCTACACCTTC
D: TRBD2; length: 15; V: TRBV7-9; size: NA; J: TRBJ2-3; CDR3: CASSTSGRPTDTQYF; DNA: TGTGCCAGCAGCACTAGCGGGAGGCCGACGGATACGCAGTATTTT
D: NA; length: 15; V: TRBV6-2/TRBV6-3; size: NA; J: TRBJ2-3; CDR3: CASKPLGLNTDTQYF; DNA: TGTGCCAGCAAACCCCTCGGGCTGAACACAGATACGCAGTATTTT
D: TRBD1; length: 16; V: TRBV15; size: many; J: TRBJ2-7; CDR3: CATSRGTGQDGYEQYF; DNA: TGTGCCACCAGCAGAGGAACTGGACAGGATGGTTACGAGCAGTACTTC